These 26 T cell receptor beta chains share one sample of origin, sequenced in a study of CD8+ T cells in alopecia areata. cDNA prepared by RNA extraction and subsequent reverse transcription served as the template for sequencing. Generated by immunoSEQ multiplex PCR, the TCRdb table keeps only in-frame clones and is missing some. The table lists some 150,000 clones, more than 45% of them singletons, with roughly 21% in the top ten. This sample comprised CD8+ T cells sorted from blood, obtained at week 0. The receptors were sampled from a human donor with alopecia areata.

The chain employs TRBV30 and TRBJ2-7; D is undetermined. The germline V gene encodes CDR1 GTSNPN and CDR2 SVGIG (reference sequence). The CDR3 is 12 amino acids. Trimming removed 1 base from V and 1 base from J, with 5 bases in between. CDR3 sequence reads: CAWSEISYEQYF. The CDR3 nucleotides read TGTGCCTGGAGTGAAATTTCCTACGAGCAGTACTTC.

The chain couples TRBV7-8 to TRBJ2-7; D is perhaps TRBD1 (6 bases). From germline, CDR1 is SGHVS and CDR2 FQNEAQ. The CDR3 length is 15 residues. V lost 0 bases to trimming and J lost 2 bases, with 11 bases between them. CDR3 bases: TGTGCCAGCAGCTTAGCGGGGGACACTGCCTACGAGCAGTACTTC. This translates into CASSLAGDTAYEQYF.

Points on this clone: This sample also contains other DNA sequences that code for the same CDR3. The V call is TRBV30, the J call TRBJ2-6; no definite D call. Trimming pared 0 bases from V and 3 bases from J, leaving 3 bases between. CDR1 GTSNPN and CDR2 SVGIG come from the germline V gene (reference sequence). CDR3 length: 13 amino acids. The CDR3: CAWSVGGANVLTF. CDR3 nucleotides: TGTGCCTGGAGTGTAGGTGGGGCCAACGTCCTGACTTTC.

This clone was seen a few times. V gene TRBV11-2 combines with J gene TRBJ2-7; TRBD1 agrees at 8 bases. The CDR3 totals 16 residues. CDR1 SGHAT and CDR2 FQNNGV come from the germline V gene. V lost 2 bases, J lost 2 bases, and 8 bases stayed unmatched. The CDR3 spells CASSLRPGQGAYEQYF. The CDR3 DNA follows: TGTGCCAGCAGCTTACGTCCCGGACAGGGAGCCTACGAGCAGTACTTC.

This sequence joins TRBV29-1 and TRBJ1-5; 7 bases are a match to TRBD1. The CDR3 sequence is 15 residues long. Trimming removed 7 bases from V and 0 bases from J; junction bases left unmatched: 9. The germline V gene has CDR1 SQVTM and CDR2 ANQGSEA. The CDR3 region is CSASGTDNSNQPQHF. The CDR3 DNA reads TGCAGCGCCTCCGGGACAGATAATAGCAATCAGCCCCAGCATTTT.

The chain is built from TRBV30 and TRBJ2-1; tentatively, D is TRBD1 or TRBD2 (5 bases each). The length of the CDR3 is 14 residues. CDR1 GTSNPN and CDR2 SVGIG come from the germline V gene (reference sequence). V was pared by 5 bases and J by 7 bases, with 18 bases between. DNA for the CDR3: TGTGCCTGGCAGCCCGGGACCTTAGGAAATGAGCAGTTCTTC. It specifies CAWQPGTLGNEQFF. The full variable domain, rest sourced from reference TRBV30 and TRBJ2-1, is SQTIHQWPATLVQPVGSPLSLECTVEGTSNPNLYWYRQAAGRGLQLLFYSVGIGQISSEVPQNLSASRPQDRQFILSSKKLLLSDSGFYLCAWQPGTLGNEQFFGPGTRLTVL.

This clone appeared a few times. V is TRBV7-9 and J is TRBJ1-1, with D perhaps matching TRBD1 (6 bases). Between the trimmed V and J ends, which lost 4 bases and 2 bases, there was a span of 17 bases. The CDR3 totals 16 residues. Germline loops: CDR1 SEHNR, CDR2 FQNEAQ (reference sequence). The CDR3 sequence: CASSSLQQGGNTEAFF. CDR3 in DNA: TGTGCCAGCAGCTCACTTCAGCAAGGGGGTAACACTGAAGCTTTCTTT. The full variable domain, its missing parts supplied by reference TRBV7-9 and TRBJ1-1, is DTGVSQNPRHKITKRGQNVTFRCDPISEHNRLYWYRQTLGQGPEFLTYFQNEAQLEKSRLLSDRFSAERPKGSFSTLEIQRTEQGDSAMYLCASSSLQQGGNTEAFFGQGTRLTVV.

V usage is TRBV7-9 and J usage is TRBJ2-1, with D unclear. V lost 0 bases and J 6 bases, leaving 18 bases between the germline ends. CDR1 SEHNR and CDR2 FQNEAQ come from the germline V gene (reference sequence). The length of the CDR3 is 17 residues. The CDR3, as DNA: TGTGCCAGCAGCTTAGCGGTAGAGTTTCCAGTACGCAATGAGCAGTTCTTC. Residues: CASSLAVEFPVRNEQFF.

This clone occurred a few times. The J gene is TRBJ1-4, the V gene TRBV5-1; D remains ambiguous. Trimming took 5 bases from V and 0 from J, leaving 5 bases between them. The CDR3 consists of 13 residues. The V gene's germline CDR1 is SGHRS and CDR2 YFSETQ. CDR3 bases: TGCGCCAGCAGGGAAACAACTAATGAAAAACTGTTTTTT. It is translated as CASRETTNEKLFF. Full variable domain (outside the CDR3, taken from reference TRBV5-1 and TRBJ1-4): KAGVTQTPRYLIKTRGQQVTLSCSPISGHRSVSWYQQTPGQGLQFLFEYFSETQRNKGNFPGRFSGRQFSNSRSEMNVSTLELGDSALYLCASRETTNEKLFFGSGTQLSVL.

This sequence joins TRBV5-6 and TRBJ1-2; possible D gene TRBD1, 6 bases. CDR1 is SGHDT and CDR2 is YYEEEE in the germline V gene. V shed 2 bases and J shed 4 bases, with 12 bases lying between them. The length of the CDR3 is 14 residues. CDR3: CASSFEQGPYGYTF. In nucleotides, the CDR3 is TGTGCCAGCAGCTTTGAACAGGGACCCTATGGCTACACCTTC.

Worth noting for this clone: Other nucleotide sequences from this sample produce the same CDR3. This sequence joins TRBV29-1 and TRBJ2-7; TRBD1 might be the D (6 bases). The CDR3 spans 14 residues. CDR1 and CDR2 (germline): SQVTM, ANQGSEA. The CDR3 nucleotides are TGCAGTGTTTTTTGGACGACAGGCACCTACGAGCAGTACTTC. This translates into CSVFWTTGTYEQYF.

V gene TRBV6-5 combines with J gene TRBJ1-2; 7 bases match TRBD1. Per germline, CDR1 MNHEY and CDR2 SVGAGI. J was trimmed by 2 bases and V by 5 bases; bases with no gene match: 5. This CDR3 contains 14 residues. As DNA, the CDR3 is TGTGCCAGCAGTCTTGGACAGGTGAACTATGGCTACACCTTC. Translating it yields CASSLGQVNYGYTF.

In this sample, this clone turned up a few times. J is TRBJ2-7 and V is TRBV23-1, with D possibly being TRBD2 (6 bases). TRBV23-1 is noted as an ORF with a role that remains uncertain. Deletions cut 7 bases from V and 6 bases from J, with 19 bases between. The CDR3 sequence is 14 residues long. DNA of the CDR3: TGCGCCAGCACGAAGGGGCGGGGTTGGGGCGAGCAGTACTTC. Its translation: CASTKGRGWGEQYF.

The V gene is TRBV27, the J gene TRBJ2-4; TRBD2 might be the D (6 bases). Germline CDR1 MNHEY, CDR2 SMNVEV (reference sequence). CDR3 length equals 13 residues. V was cut by 5 bases and J by 8 bases, with 13 bases left in between. CDR3 loop: CASSPTSRDIQYF. CDR3 DNA: TGTGCCAGCAGTCCGACTAGTCGGGACATTCAGTACTTC.

The CDR3 loop reads CASSLFLADTQYF. The CDR3 nucleotides read TGTGCCAGCAGTTTATTTCTGGCAGATACGCAGTATTTT. This chain connects TRBV27 to TRBJ2-3; D is ambiguous. Germline lookup yields CDR1 MNHEY and CDR2 SMNVEV (reference sequence). This CDR3 is 13 amino acids long. V was pared by 1 base and J by 4 bases, with 6 bases between.

This clone showed up just a few times. The chain couples TRBV5-6 to TRBJ1-6; D remains unclear. The CDR3 is 14 residues long. V lost 2 bases, J lost 5 bases, and 8 bases lay in between. The germline V gene has CDR1 SGHDT and CDR2 YYEEEE. For the CDR3, the DNA is TGTGCCAGCAGCTTTGTACAGAATAATTCACCCCTCCACTTT. Amino acid sequence: CASSFVQNNSPLHF.

V usage is TRBV27 and J usage is TRBJ1-1; TRBD1 might be the D (6 bases). The V gene's germline CDR1 is MNHEY and CDR2 SMNVEV (reference sequence). The V end lost 2 bases, the J end lost 2 bases, and 12 bases lay between the germline ends. The CDR3 extends over 15 amino acids. The CDR3 loop is CASSLPGQENTEAFF. CDR3 nucleotides: TGTGCCAGCAGTTTACCGGGACAAGAAAACACTGAAGCTTTCTTT.

This chain uses TRBV7-9 with TRBJ1-1, with unresolved D. Germline CDR1 and CDR2: SEHNR and FQNEAQ (reference sequence). The CDR3 has 12 residues. Between the trimmed V and J ends, which lost 0 bases and 5 bases, there was a span of 4 bases. This CDR3 is CASSLAATEAFF. CDR3 DNA sequence: TGTGCCAGCAGCTTAGCGGCTACTGAAGCTTTCTTT.

The V call is TRBV11-2, the J call TRBJ1-5; TRBD1 agrees at 10 bases. From germline, CDR1 is SGHAT and CDR2 FQNNGV. V dropped 5 bases and J dropped 0; count of bases not matched to a gene: 4. This CDR3 is built from 16 residues. CDR3 sequence: CASSPGTGVSNQPQHF. The CDR3 DNA follows: TGTGCCAGCAGCCCGGGGACAGGGGTTAGCAATCAGCCCCAGCATTTT.

This clone has only a few counts. The rearrangement joins TRBV5-8 to TRBJ1-2; 7 nucleotides agree with TRBD1. Germline V gives CDR1 SGHTS, CDR2 YDEGEE. Unmatched junction bases numbered 4, after V lost 0 bases and J lost 5 bases. The CDR3 is made up of 14 amino acids. The chain's CDR3 is CASSLVEGAYGYTF. DNA for the CDR3: TGTGCCAGCAGCTTGGTGGAGGGGGCGTATGGCTACACCTTC. The full variable domain, completed using reference TRBV5-8 and TRBJ1-2, is EAGVTQSPTHLIKTRGQQATLRCSPISGHTSVYWYQQALGLGLQFLLWYDEGEERNRGNFPPRFSGRQFPNYSSELNVNALELEDSALYLCASSLVEGAYGYTFGSGTRLTVV.

J is TRBJ1-2 and V is TRBV29-1, with 7 bases matching TRBD1. The CDR3 covers 12 residues. CDR1 is SQVTM, CDR2 ANQGSEA, per germline. After removal of 6 bases from V and 7 bases from J, the junction contained 8 bases not matched to a gene. This CDR3 is CSVATGLSGYTF. The CDR3 DNA is TGCAGCGTCGCGACAGGGTTGAGTGGCTACACCTTC.

The chain is built from TRBV29-1 and TRBJ2-6, with 9 bases fitting TRBD1. This CDR3 has 15 amino acids. J gave up 0 bases and V 4 bases, and 1 base lay outside the gene matches. Germline V gene lookup returns CDR1 SQVTM and CDR2 ANQGSEA. CDR3 amino acids: CSVGGQGSGANVLTF. CDR3 DNA: TGCAGCGTTGGGGGACAGGGCTCTGGGGCCAACGTCCTGACTTTC.

This clone was recorded a few times. V usage is TRBV29-1 and J usage is TRBJ1-4; 9 bases line up with TRBD1. The germline gives CDR1 SQVTM, CDR2 ANQGSEA. V trimming: 3 bases; J trimming: 8 bases; junction bases outside the gene matches: 7. CDR3 length: 14 amino acids. The CDR3 loop reads CSVDVGTGSEKLFF. The CDR3 nucleotides read TGCAGCGTTGACGTCGGGACAGGGAGCGAAAAACTGTTTTTT. Full variable domain (missing parts from reference TRBV29-1 and TRBJ1-4): SAVISQKPSRDICQRGTSLTIQCQVDSQVTMMFWYRQQPGQSLTLIATANQGSEATYESGFVIDKFPISRPNLTFSTLTVSNMSPEDSSIYLCSVDVGTGSEKLFFGSGTQLSVL.

V gene TRBV6-6 combines with J gene TRBJ2-7; D gene ambiguous. This CDR3 is built from 12 residues. Germline assignment: CDR1 MNHNY and CDR2 SVGAGI (reference sequence). Trimming left V 2 bases short and J 11 bases short, with 13 bases between. The CDR3 DNA reads as TGTGCCAGCAGTTACGATAGGGTGGAAGAGTACTTC. It translates to CASSYDRVEEYF.

The rearrangement uses TRBV9 and TRBJ1-2, with 8 bases matching TRBD1. The CDR3 is made up of 12 amino acids. Looked up from germline, CDR1 is SGDLS and CDR2 is YYNGEE. The J segment lost 8 bases and the V segment lost 7 bases, leaving 7 bases of the junction unmatched. In nucleotides, the CDR3 is TGTGCCAGCGTCGGACAGGGTGGCGGCTACACCTTC. This gives the protein CASVGQGGGYTF.

Only a few counts were recorded for this clone. V and J are TRBV7-8 and TRBJ1-4; TRBD1 might be the D (5 bases). This CDR3 region has 16 residues. Germline-derived CDR1 and CDR2 are SGHVS and FQNEAQ. Between the trimmed V and J ends, which lost 6 bases and 2 bases, there was a span of 16 bases. The CDR3 loop reads CASRLKGSGTNEKLFF. DNA of the CDR3: TGTGCCAGCAGACTTAAGGGGAGCGGCACTAATGAAAAACTGTTTTTT.